What follows describes a single T cell receptor beta chain. Its specific antigen is unknown. Per-nucleotide qualities are absent, and no much larger clonotype sits a single base away. One collaborating source in Seattle enrolled patients while the patients were actively infected and followed the patients over time throughout the course of disease. Each collaborating institution followed its own protocols to collect whole blood in K2EDTA tubes. Collaborator samples were shipped for TCRbeta analysis as frozen whole blood, isolated PBMCs, or DNA extracted from either sample type. The sample is drawn from a study of blood T cell repertoires in COVID-19 (dated by TCRdb to 2018 to 2020). Context from the whole study: The collaborator samples originated in the United States, Italy and Spain and spanned the acute and convalescent phases of COVID-19. Nearly every sample came with metadata listing a de-identified subject ID, COVID-19 status, age in years and sex. The prospective study material was composed of cDNA or gDNA derived from T cells, B-cell-depleted T cells, or PBMCs. The repertoires were released in a freely available public database meant as a resource for research on the immune response to SARS-CoV-2. Where available, HLA class I and class II types were obtained from metadata supplied by the sample provider rather than from assay-based typing. Samples came from the ongoing ImmuneRACE study (first 160 participants) plus 1,254 subjects from 6 global collaborators. Deeply sampled blood TCRbeta repertoires from subjects exposed to, actively infected with, or recovered from COVID-19 were included in the dataset. Overall results and qualifications from the work: How much clinical and demographic metadata was included differed by source and by participant, and the metadata was provided uncurated.

CDR3 length: 11 amino acids, cysteine to phenylalanine. Only the CDR3 region is kept as DNA, spanning 33 bases read in frame from base 1. V gives up 3 bases and J gives up 5 bases, and the segment between their germline ends measures 4 bases. For CDR1 and CDR2, the germline V gene lists SNHLY and FYNNEI. TCRbeta CDR3 regions were amplified from genomic DNA using the immunoSEQ Assay, a bias-controlled multiplex PCR. The study's processing was this. Nucleated cell counts per sample were estimated from amplification of reference gene primers within the assay. Sequence reads were collapsed and filtered to measure the absolute abundance of every unique TCRbeta CDR3 rearrangement. For each sample, productive Simpson clonality was calculated as the square root of Simpson's diversity index over productive rearrangements. Entries here come from immuneACCESS through TCRdb and include only in-frame sequences with V and J called. Some clones fail to appear in such tables; in the studies checked, an unresolved V gene covers under half of the shortfall, and the cause of the remainder is unknown. V and J calls and clone size come straight from that table; D and trimming were deduced from the DNA. The sample records 250,000 to 400,000 clones, 85% to 90% of which are singletons. The ten most abundant clones make up roughly 2.9% of the sample.

This TCR came from a woman under 40 with COVID-19, enrolled during active disease. Recombination linked TRBV2 to TRBJ1-1, with the D gene not clear enough to name. The source material was peripheral blood. The CDR3 in this case is CASSERTEAFF. Read as DNA, the sequence is TGTGCCAGCAGTGAGAGAACTGAAGCTTTCTTT.